The TCR beta chain under discussion was sequenced for a study of beta chain features in type 1 diabetes. Study context: The samples had roughly 110 million sorted cells examined in all.

This clone showed up just a few times. With 6 bases clipped from V and 3 bases from J, the junction kept 6 bases outside the gene matches. CDR1 and CDR2 (germline): SGHTA, FQGNSA. This CDR3 spans 15 amino acids. Expressed TCRB transcripts were sequenced because the isolated RNA had all been reverse transcribed beforehand. Profiling relied on immunoSEQ multiplex PCR, and the TCRdb table lists in-frame clones only, not all of them. Of approximately 150,000 clones listed, less than 11% are singletons. Sequencing was done on a sample of naive CD4+ T cells from blood. The chain employs TRBV7-2 and TRBJ1-4, with 8 bases aligning to TRBD1. The receptor's source is a man between 18 and 29 years old in good health. The CDR3 DNA reads TGTGCCAGCAGATCTACAGGGGGTCCTAATGAAAAACTGTTTTTT. Its translation is CASRSTGGPNEKLFF.